This passage covers 28 T cell receptor beta chains from one sample sequenced in a study of T cells after yellow fever vaccination (dated by TCRdb to about 2019). Taken with the paper, the label for treatment or condition translates to: live attenuated yellow fever vaccine strain. Receptor libraries were prepared by 5' RACE. Data came from an Illumina HiSeq 2500. TCRdb reprocessed the public reads (quality trimming at Q25 with fastp, clone calling with MiXCR) and kept in-frame beta chains. Rows with a matching CDR3 protein are joined into one entry that keeps the most common DNA and genes. In all, the sample holds roughly 250,000 distinct CDR3 sequences, and roughly 13% of those were seen once. The top ten clonotypes cover roughly 0.5% of the sample. The specimen was CD4+ T cells sorted from PBMCs, collected 45 days after the yellow fever booster vaccination. Every receptor here comes from a man aged 25-40 years who received the YFV17D yellow fever vaccine.

The chain links TRBV20-1 to TRBJ1-2; D is uncertain. Germline V lookup: CDR1 DFQATT, CDR2 SNEGSKA (reference sequence). The CDR3 contains 14 residues. V lost 1 base, J lost 0 bases, and 9 bases lay in between. CDR3 nucleotides: TGCAGTGCTAGAGTGACGGGGACTAACTATGGCTACACCTTC. Protein: CSARVTGTNYGYTF.

This clonotype was detected only a few times. The chain combines TRBV5-1 with TRBJ2-1, with D possibly called TRBD1 or TRBD2 (5 bases each). The V and J ends lost 4 bases and 6 bases respectively, with 20 bases between them. The CDR3 runs to 16 residues. Per germline, CDR1 SGHRS and CDR2 YFSETQ. Written as DNA, the CDR3 is TGCGCCAGCAGCCGGCTGGGGACGGATCCCTTCAATGAGCAGTTCTTC. This gives the protein CASSRLGTDPFNEQFF.

The chain carries TRBV20-1 and TRBJ2-7; 10 bases align to TRBD2. The CDR3 sequence is 13 residues long. In germline, CDR1 is DFQATT, CDR2 SNEGSKA (reference sequence). With 6 bases clipped from V and 4 bases from J, the junction kept 6 bases outside the gene matches. The CDR3 DNA sequence: TGCAGTGCCCCTAGCGGGAGTGGGTACGAGCAGTACTTC. This gives the protein CSAPSGSGYEQYF.

The chain is built from TRBV20-1 and TRBJ2-5; TRBD2 agrees at 15 bases. The germline V gene has CDR1 DFQATT and CDR2 SNEGSKA (reference sequence). This CDR3 region has 15 residues. V lost 6 bases to trimming and J lost 5 bases; unmatched junction nucleotides: 7. DNA for the CDR3: TGCAGTGCCAGGACTAGCGGGAGGGCCGGGGAGACCCAGTACTTC. This sequence encodes CSARTSGRAGETQYF.

This clonotype was found a few times. The rearrangement joins TRBV6-5 to TRBJ2-1; 10 bases agree with TRBD1. The CDR3 is 15 residues long. Germline V lookup: CDR1 MNHEY, CDR2 SVGAGI. Unmatched junction bases numbered 8, after V lost 4 bases and J lost 8 bases. The DNA for the CDR3 is TGTGCCAGCAGTTCCAACAGGGACAGGGGCTATGAGCAGTTCTTC. This gives the protein CASSSNRDRGYEQFF.

This clonotype was picked up a small number of times. V usage is TRBV29-1 and J usage is TRBJ1-1, with D uncertain. The V end was cut by 4 bases, the J end by 0 bases, with 3 bases between. The CDR3 contains 11 residues. Germline assignment: CDR1 SQVTM and CDR2 ANQGSEA. CDR3 sequence reads: CSVVLNTEAFF. The CDR3 DNA reads as TGCAGCGTTGTACTGAACACTGAAGCTTTCTTT. Filled out from reference TRBV29-1 and TRBJ1-1, the complete variable domain reads SAVISQKPSRDICQRGTSLTIQCQVDSQVTMMFWYRQQPGQSLTLIATANQGSEATYESGFVIDKFPISRPNLTFSTLTVSNMSPEDSSIYLCSVVLNTEAFFGQGTRLTVV.

This chain joins TRBV12-3 or TRBV12-4 and TRBJ1-2; 7 nucleotides agree with TRBD1. The CDR3 length is 13 residues. J lost 8 bases, V lost 7 bases, and 10 bases had no gene match. For the CDR3, the DNA is TGTGCCAGCAACGACAGGGCTCGAAAGGGCTACACCTTC. Its protein product is CASNDRARKGYTF.

The chain joins TRBV7-2 to TRBJ1-3, with D perhaps matching TRBD1 (5 bases). Per the germline V gene, CDR1 is SGHTA and CDR2 is FQGNSA. This CDR3 spans 15 amino acids. V lost 1 base and J 4 bases, leaving 11 bases between the germline ends. The CDR3 protein is CASSLVGTAGNTIYF. The CDR3 DNA reads as TGTGCCAGCAGCTTAGTAGGGACCGCCGGAAACACCATATATTTT.

The chain has TRBV27 and TRBJ2-7; the D is unclear. The CDR3 has 15 amino acids. Between the trimmed V and J ends, which lost 5 bases and 1 base, there was a span of 15 bases. The germline V gene has CDR1 MNHEY and CDR2 SMNVEV (reference sequence). CDR3 amino acids: CASSTPGGESYEQYF. The CDR3, as DNA: TGTGCCAGCAGTACTCCAGGTGGTGAATCCTACGAGCAGTACTTC.

This clonotype was counted ten times or more. V and J are TRBV12-3 or TRBV12-4 and TRBJ2-5; D not certain. The CDR3 has 14 amino acids. Trimming left V 3 bases short and J 4 bases short, with 12 bases between. The CDR3 sequence is CASSFRAMGETQYF. CDR3 coding DNA: TGTGCCAGCAGTTTCCGGGCCATGGGAGAGACCCAGTACTTC.

V usage is TRBV7-8 and J usage is TRBJ2-2, with 10 bases matching TRBD1. The J segment lost 0 bases and the V segment lost 5 bases, leaving 6 bases of the junction unmatched. Germline V lookup: CDR1 SGHVS, CDR2 FQNEAQ. This CDR3 contains 17 residues. The CDR3 reads CASSRAGQGANTGELFF. CDR3 nucleotide sequence: TGTGCCAGCAGCCGAGCCGGACAGGGGGCGAACACCGGGGAGCTGTTTTTT. The full variable domain, completed using reference TRBV7-8 and TRBJ2-2, is GAGVSQSPRYKVAKRGQDVALRCDPISGHVSLFWYQQALGQGPEFLTYFQNEAQLDKSGLPSDRFFAERPEGSVSTLKIQRTQQEDSAVYLCASSRAGQGANTGELFFGEGSRLTVL.

The chain joins TRBV20-1 to TRBJ2-5; D ambiguous. CDR3 length: 12 residues. Germline CDR1 DFQATT, CDR2 SNEGSKA (reference sequence). Trimming shortened V by 2 bases and J by 5 bases, and 9 bases separated the two germline ends. CDR3 sequence: CSARMNRETQYF. CDR3 nucleotide sequence: TGCAGTGCTAGAATGAACCGTGAGACCCAGTACTTC.

This clonotype was found a few times. CDR3 protein: CASSSFFEDEQFF. CDR3 DNA: TGTGCCAGCTCATCCTTTTTCGAGGATGAGCAGTTCTTC. V gene TRBV18 combines with J gene TRBJ2-1; no clear D gene. The germline V gene has CDR1 KGHSH and CDR2 LQKENI. The V end was cut by 5 bases, the J end by 8 bases, with 13 bases between. This CDR3 has 13 residues.

The V gene is TRBV5-1, the J gene TRBJ2-3; 10 bases align to TRBD1. Per the germline V gene, CDR1 is SGHRS and CDR2 is YFSETQ. The V segment lost 5 bases and the J segment 4 bases; nucleotides outside the gene matches: 4. The length of the CDR3 is 14 residues. CDR3 in amino acids: CASRPGQGPDTQYF. CDR3 nucleotides: TGCGCCAGCAGGCCGGGACAGGGGCCAGATACGCAGTATTTT.

This clonotype was counted only a few times. The genes are TRBV6-2 or TRBV6-3 and TRBJ2-7, with no clear D. There are 13 residues in the CDR3. Trimming stripped 2 bases from V and 4 bases from J, with 9 bases between. The germline gives CDR1 MNHEY, CDR2 SVGEGT. The CDR3 here is CASSYVSVYEQYF. For the CDR3, the DNA is TGTGCCAGCAGTTACGTAAGCGTGTACGAGCAGTACTTC.

CDR3: CASSVPPNTGELFF. The CDR3 DNA is TGTGCCAGCAGCGTCCCACCGAACACCGGGGAGCTGTTTTTT. J is TRBJ2-2 and V is TRBV9; D remains unclear. The CDR3 runs 14 residues. Trimming took off 2 bases at V and 0 bases at J, with 5 bases between the two ends. Germline V gives CDR1 SGDLS, CDR2 YYNGEE.

The genes are TRBV20-1 and TRBJ2-2; D not certain. CDR3 length: 12 amino acids. Trimming took off 1 base at V and 6 bases at J, with 6 bases between the two ends. Looked up from germline, CDR1 is DFQATT and CDR2 is SNEGSKA (reference sequence). CDR3 nucleotides: TGCAGTGCTAGAGCTGAAGCCGGGGAGCTGTTTTTT. Translating it yields CSARAEAGELFF.

The V gene is TRBV20-1, the J gene TRBJ2-5; D is undetermined. The CDR3 runs to 12 residues. The germline V gene encodes CDR1 DFQATT and CDR2 SNEGSKA (reference sequence). V gave up 2 bases and J gave up 1 base, with 5 bases separating them. The CDR3 is CSARTTQETQYF. In nucleotides, the CDR3 is TGCAGTGCTAGAACCACCCAAGAGACCCAGTACTTC.

Only a few counts were recorded for this clonotype. The V and J genes are TRBV9 and TRBJ2-7, with TRBD1 matching over 9 bases. Germline V lookup: CDR1 SGDLS, CDR2 YYNGEE. V was pared by 0 bases and J by 5 bases, with 6 bases of the junction left unmatched. The CDR3 extends over 15 amino acids. CDR3 DNA sequence: TGTGCCAGCAGCGTAGGGGCGGGACAGGGCAACGAGCAGTACTTC. It encodes CASSVGAGQGNEQYF.

The V call is TRBV10-3, the J call TRBJ2-2, with unresolved D. CDR3 length equals 15 residues. CDR1 is ENHRY, CDR2 SYGVKD, per germline. The V end lost 4 bases, the J end lost 4 bases, and 13 bases lay between the germline ends. CDR3 protein: CAISVDALSTGELFF. The CDR3, as DNA: TGTGCCATCAGTGTGGACGCCCTGAGCACCGGGGAGCTGTTTTTT.

The V and J genes are TRBV5-1 and TRBJ2-1; TRBD2 agrees at 10 bases. Germline V lookup: CDR1 SGHRS, CDR2 YFSETQ. The CDR3 sequence is 15 residues long. The junction had 3 bases not matched to a gene; V was cut back by 2 bases and J by 4 bases. CDR3 sequence reads: CASSLIAGGYNEQFF. The DNA of the CDR3 is TGCGCCAGCAGCTTAATAGCGGGAGGTTACAATGAGCAGTTCTTC. The full variable domain, with the rest looked up from reference TRBV5-1 and TRBJ2-1, is KAGVTQTPRYLIKTRGQQVTLSCSPISGHRSVSWYQQTPGQGLQFLFEYFSETQRNKGNFPGRFSGRQFSNSRSEMNVSTLELGDSALYLCASSLIAGGYNEQFFGPGTRLTVL.

There are a few counts of this clonotype. This chain uses TRBV10-3 with TRBJ2-3; D tentatively fits TRBD1 or TRBD2 (6 bases each). V was shortened by 7 bases and J by 0 bases, with 8 bases between the two germline ends. The CDR3 is 13 amino acids. Germline CDR1 reads ENHRY; CDR2 reads SYGVKD. The CDR3 coding sequence is TGTGCCATCACGGGGGCCAGCACAGATACGCAGTATTTT. Protein sequence: CAITGASTDTQYF.

This clonotype was detected a few times. The V call is TRBV5-1, the J call TRBJ2-1, with 10 bases aligning to TRBD2. Trimming removed 0 bases from V and 9 bases from J; junction bases left unmatched: 6. The CDR3 is 15 residues long. Germline CDR1 reads SGHRS; CDR2 reads YFSETQ. CDR3 protein: CASSLAASGSTEQFF. CDR3 sequence (DNA): TGCGCCAGCAGCTTGGCGGCTAGCGGGAGCACTGAGCAGTTCTTC.

This clonotype was detected only a few times. V is TRBV20-1 and J is TRBJ2-1, with a weak D call TRBD2 (6 bases). CDR1 DFQATT and CDR2 SNEGSKA come from the germline V gene (reference sequence). V was trimmed by 4 bases and J by 4 bases, leaving 14 bases between them. This CDR3 has 14 residues. Here the CDR3 reads CSAKLLADYNEQFF. Here the CDR3 DNA reads TGCAGTGCTAAACTACTAGCAGATTACAATGAGCAGTTCTTC.

This clonotype showed up just a few times. The V and J genes are TRBV7-8 and TRBJ2-7, with D possibly TRBD1 on 7 matching bases. The length of the CDR3 is 18 residues. Trimming stripped 0 bases from V and 0 bases from J, with 18 bases between. CDR1 and CDR2 from the germline V gene are SGHVS and FQNEAQ. CDR3 in DNA: TGTGCCAGCAGCTTAGCGCTTGGCCGACAGGGACTCTCCTACGAGCAGTACTTC. It encodes CASSLALGRQGLSYEQYF.

This clonotype was seen a handful of times. The rearrangement joins TRBV10-3 to TRBJ1-1; D not resolved. This CDR3 is built from 15 residues. The germline V gene has CDR1 ENHRY and CDR2 SYGVKD. V was trimmed by 0 bases and J by 7 bases, leaving 15 bases between them. CDR3 DNA sequence: TGTGCCATCAGTGAGTCCAACGGACGGCCCCTTGAAGCTTTCTTT. Its translation: CAISESNGRPLEAFF.

This clonotype was counted a few times. The V call is TRBV5-6, the J call TRBJ2-1; D is unresolved. CDR1 and CDR2 from the germline V gene are SGHDT and YYEEEE. CDR3 length equals 19 residues. Trimming took 3 bases from V and 5 from J, leaving 27 bases between them. This CDR3 reads CASSSERRERPGSNNEQFF. Here the CDR3 DNA reads TGTGCCAGCAGCTCAGAGAGGCGAGAACGTCCTGGCTCAAACAATGAGCAGTTCTTC.

Many counts were recorded for this clonotype. The CDR3 bases are TGTGCCAGCAGTCTTAATCTCGGCGGTGGAAACACCATATATTTT. Its protein product is CASSLNLGGGNTIYF. The gene calls are TRBV4-2 and TRBJ1-3; D is undetermined. The CDR3 runs to 15 residues. Trimming cost V 6 bases and J 3 bases, with 15 bases left between them. CDR1 LGHNA and CDR2 YNFKEQ come from the germline V gene.